This T cell receptor (beta chain) came from a study of T cell responses to AZD1222 COVID-19 vaccine. Germline trimming cut 3 bases from V and 1 base from J; bases unmatched to any gene: 4. CDR1 is GTSNPN, CDR2 SVGIG, per germline (reference sequence). The CDR3 contains 14 residues. Generated by immunoSEQ multiplex PCR, the TCRdb table keeps only in-frame clones and is missing some. Altogether about 120,000 clones are present, around 84% being singletons, with the ten largest covering 17%. The clonotype was recovered from an adult who received the AZD1222 COVID-19 vaccine. The source material was peripheral blood, sampled 28 days after the second AZD1222 dose. The rearrangement uses TRBV30 and TRBJ1-2, with 8 positions matching TRBD1. This CDR3 reads CAWRRGQDNYGYTF. The CDR3 DNA sequence: TGTGCCTGGAGGCGGGGACAGGATAACTATGGCTACACCTTC.